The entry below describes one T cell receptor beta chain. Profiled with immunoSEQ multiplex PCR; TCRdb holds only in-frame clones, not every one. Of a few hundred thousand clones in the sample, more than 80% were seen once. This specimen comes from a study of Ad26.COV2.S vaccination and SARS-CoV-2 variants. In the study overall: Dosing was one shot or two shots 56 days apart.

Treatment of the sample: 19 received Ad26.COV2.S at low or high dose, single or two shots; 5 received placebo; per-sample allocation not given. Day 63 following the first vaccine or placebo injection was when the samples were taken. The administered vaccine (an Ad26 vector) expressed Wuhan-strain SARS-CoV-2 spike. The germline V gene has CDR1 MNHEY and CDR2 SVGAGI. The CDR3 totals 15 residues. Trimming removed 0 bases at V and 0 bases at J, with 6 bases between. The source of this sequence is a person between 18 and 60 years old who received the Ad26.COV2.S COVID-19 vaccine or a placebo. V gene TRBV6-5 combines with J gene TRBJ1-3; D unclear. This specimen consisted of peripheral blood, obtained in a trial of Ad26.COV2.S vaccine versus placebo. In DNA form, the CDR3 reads TGTGCCAGCAGTTACTCATCAGGCTCTGGAAACACCATATATTTT. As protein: CASSYSSGSGNTIYF.